A selection of T cell receptor beta chains follows, all from one sample in a study of T cell repertoires in cytomegalovirus infection. TCRdb fed the reads into MiXCR, producing one record per CDR3 protein. Here the sample spans fewer than 900,000 distinct CDR3 sequences, 25% to 30% being singletons. Their cognate antigens are unknown. The sample in question was cultured CD8+ T cells from PBMCs, obtained from culture after CMV antigen stimulation. These receptors came from a human donor in good health (CMV status not recorded). Some clones in this sample may be carry-over from other donors' samples. Both conserved end residues are part of each CDR3. Fields, in order: D gene, V gene, clone size, J gene, CDR3 protein, CDR3 DNA. D genes are given only for firm matches. Some rows have no size entry. The others give once, few or many, or a class for an expanded clone.

TRBD2	TRBV6-5	.	TRBJ2-2	CASSYSGLAGGPHTGELFF	TGTGCCAGCAGTTACTCGGGACTAGCGGGGGGGCCTCACACCGGGGAGCTGTTTTTT
.	TRBV29-1	.	TRBJ2-3	CSVLRRTDTQYF	TGCAGCGTTCTACGGCGCACAGATACGCAGTATTTT
.	TRBV4-1	many	TRBJ2-1	CASSLWGNNEQFF	TGCGCCAGCAGCTTATGGGGGAACAATGAGCAGTTCTTC
TRBD1	TRBV12-3/TRBV12-4	.	TRBJ1-1	CASRQGGKSTEAFF	TGTGCCAGCAGACAGGGGGGAAAGAGCACTGAAGCTTTCTTT
.	TRBV27	few	TRBJ1-1	CASSLSTELNTEAFF	TGTGCCAGCAGTTTATCCACAGAATTGAACACTGAAGCTTTCTTT
TRBD2	TRBV7-9	.	TRBJ2-5	CASSPRLASETQYF	TGTGCCAGCAGCCCCCGACTAGCCTCAGAGACCCAGTACTTC
.	TRBV20-1	.	TRBJ1-4	CSAREPTEANEKLFF	TGCAGTGCTAGAGAACCCACGGAGGCTAATGAAAAACTGTTTTTT
.	TRBV7-2	many	TRBJ2-3	CASSLALSGLGRADTQYF	TGTGCCAGCAGCTTAGCGCTTTCCGGACTGGGCCGCGCAGATACGCAGTATTTT
.	TRBV6-5	.	TRBJ2-5	CASSYSIERTDWETQYF	TGTGCCAGCAGTTACTCGATTGAAAGGACAGACTGGGAGACCCAGTACTTC
TRBD1	TRBV7-9	.	TRBJ1-2	CASSSRTGQNYGYTF	TGTGCCAGCAGCTCGAGGACGGGACAGAACTATGGCTACACCTTC
TRBD2	TRBV19	.	TRBJ2-1	CATRGGGPSWNEQFF	TGTGCCACCCGGGGGGGGGGGCCCTCTTGGAATGAGCAGTTCTTC
.	TRBV19	.	TRBJ2-1	CASSIGGGIHNEQFF	TGTGCCAGTAGTATAGGTGGGGGGATTCACAATGAGCAGTTCTTC
.	TRBV4-2	.	TRBJ1-2	CASSQVPHAIMDGYTF	TGTGCCAGCAGCCAAGTACCCCACGCCATAATGGATGGCTACACCTTC
TRBD1	TRBV2	.	TRBJ2-2	CASSFNRGLDTGELFF	TGTGCCAGCAGTTTTAACAGGGGGCTTGACACCGGGGAGCTGTTTTTT
TRBD2	TRBV19	once	TRBJ2-3	CASVSPGTSGGRTDTQYF	TGTGCCAGTGTGTCCCCCGGGACTAGTGGGGGCCGCACAGATACGCAGTATTTT
.	TRBV28	once	TRBJ1-4	CASSLQGRDEKLFF	TGTGCCAGCAGTTTACAGGGCAGGGATGAAAAACTGTTTTTT
.	TRBV27	.	TRBJ1-5	CASSFNGYSNQPQHF	TGTGCCAGCAGTTTCAACGGTTATAGCAATCAGCCCCAGCATTTT
.	TRBV19	few	TRBJ1-2	CASSIWQGGGYTF	TGTGCCAGTAGTATTTGGCAGGGTGGCGGCTACACCTTC
.	TRBV12-3/TRBV12-4	few	TRBJ1-1	CASSSRGGWTEAFF	TGTGCCAGCAGCTCCCGAGGGGGTTGGACTGAAGCTTTCTTT
.	TRBV7-9	many	TRBJ2-7	CASSLEQGYEQYF	TGTGCCAGCAGCTTAGAGCAGGGCTACGAGCAGTACTTC